The 4 T cell receptor beta chains listed next were all sequenced from one sample in a study of blood T cells in healthy people across ages. Combining a sample-barcoded 5' primer with a J-beta primer mix, a second PCR ran for roughly 7 to 12 cycles. MiXCR was run by TCRdb on the 5' RACE reads, yielding one entry per CDR3 protein. The sample consists of about 810,000 distinct CDR3 sequences, approximately 35% of them appearing once. Source material: blood. The receptors originated from a man aged 18 to 29 in good health.

In regard to this clonotype: One end of the junction varies from germline; a read error may be responsible. The chain combines TRBV5-6 with TRBJ2-1, with 10 bases matching TRBD2. The CDR3 sequence is 18 residues long. Germline V gene data show CDR1 as SGHDT and CDR2 as YYEEEE. For the CDR3, the DNA is TGTGCCAACAGCTTGGGGGCTAGCGGGGGTCTCGTCTCTAGTGAGCAGTTCTTC. It specifies CANSLGASGGLVSSEQFF.

The CDR3 bases are TGTGGGTCGGGACGGGGATTTACAGATACGCAGTATTTT. Translated, it gives CGSGRGFTDTQYF. The chain has TRBV2 and TRBJ2-3; tentatively, D is TRBD1 or TRBD2 (5 bases each). This CDR3 is 13 amino acids long. CDR1 is SNHLY, CDR2 FYNNEI, per germline.

About this clonotype: A much larger clonotype is one base distant, so this may be a read error. The chain has TRBV4-3 and TRBJ2-1, with 11 bases aligning to TRBD2. CDR3 size: 15 residues. Per germline, CDR1 LGHNA and CDR2 YSLEER. CDR3 nucleotide sequence: TGCGCCAGCAGCCAGGGACTAGCGGACGACAATGGGCAGTTCTTC. It codes for CASSQGLADDNGQFF.

This chain connects TRBV20-1 to TRBJ1-2; possibly TRBD1 for D (6 bases). This CDR3 is 14 amino acids long. Looked up from germline, CDR1 is DFQATT and CDR2 is SNEGSKA (reference sequence). Trimming took 6 bases from V and 2 from J, leaving 16 bases between them. Here the CDR3 reads CSAEHREENYGYTF. CDR3 DNA sequence: TGCAGTGCGGAACACAGGGAAGAAAACTATGGCTACACCTTC.